A selection of T cell receptor beta chains follows, all from one sample in a study of blood T cell repertoires in COVID-19. Assay: immunoSEQ multiplex PCR; the TCRdb copy retains only in-frame clones and omits some. There are under 200,000 clones in the sample; around nine tenths occur only once, and 6.5% to 8.5% lies in the top ten. Sequenced material: PBMCs or T cells enriched from blood (not recorded which). These receptors all come from a woman aged 45-59 years who had recovered from COVID-19. CDR3s include the opening cysteine and the closing phenylalanine or tryptophan. D genes are given only for firm matches. Where a row states a size, it is once, few, many or the class of an expanded clone; other rows omit it.

v_gene	d_gene	j_gene	abundance	CDR3nt	CDR3aa
TRBV6-2/TRBV6-3	TRBD2	TRBJ2-5	few	TGTGCCAGCAGTCAAGCGGGGGGCCCCGGGACCCAGTACTTC	CASSQAGGPGTQYF
TRBV5-1	-	TRBJ2-2	-	TGCGCCAGCAGCGGCACAGGAGAGTACACCGGGGAGCTGTTTTTT	CASSGTGEYTGELFF
TRBV29-1	TRBD1	TRBJ1-2	-	TGCAGCGTCTCGGACAGGGGACATTATGGCTACACCTTC	CSVSDRGHYGYTF
TRBV3-1/TRBV3-2	-	TRBJ2-2	-	TGTGCCAGCAGCCAAGCAGGGTCGGGCACCGGGGAGCTGTTTTTT	CASSQAGSGTGELFF
TRBV29-1	TRBD1	TRBJ1-2	-	TGCAGCGTCGGACAGGGGCCTGGGGGTGGCTACACCTTC	CSVGQGPGGGYTF
TRBV20-1	-	TRBJ2-5	-	TGCAGTGCTGGCAGCGGGGAGACCCAGTACTTC	CSAGSGETQYF
TRBV9	TRBD2	TRBJ2-5	-	TGTGCCAGCAGCGTGACTAGCGGGGCGCAAGAGACCCAGTACTTC	CASSVTSGAQETQYF
TRBV7-2	-	TRBJ1-3	-	TGTGCCAGCAGCTTAGGCCCGGGGGGATCGGGAAACACCATATATTTT	CASSLGPGGSGNTIYF
TRBV6-1	-	TRBJ2-7	few	TGTGCCAGCAGTGAACTCCGGCGGAACGAGCAGTACTTC	CASSELRRNEQYF
TRBV6-5	-	TRBJ2-7	-	TGTGCCAGCAGTTACTCCCAGGGCGGCTACGAGCAGTACTTC	CASSYSQGGYEQYF
TRBV19	-	TRBJ1-5	-	TGTGCCAGTAGTCCCGACAGGTTTCAGCCCCAGCATTTT	CASSPDRFQPQHF
TRBV7-2	TRBD1	TRBJ1-2	-	TGTGCCAGCACCGTATCGGGCAGGGGGCAAAGCTACACCTTC	CASTVSGRGQSYTF
TRBV4-2	-	TRBJ2-7	-	TGTGCCAGCAGCCAAGGAGGGCTTTCCTACGAGCAGTACTTC	CASSQGGLSYEQYF
TRBV5-1	-	TRBJ1-1	-	TGCGCCAGCAGCTTGGGACAGAACATGAACACTGAAGCTTTCTTT	CASSLGQNMNTEAFF
TRBV7-3	TRBD2	TRBJ2-2	-	TGTGCCAGCAGTTCGACTAGCGGCTACACCGGGGAGCTGTTTTTT	CASSSTSGYTGELFF
TRBV5-5	-	TRBJ2-4	-	TGTGCCAGCAGCCCTGTCGGAGGATCTGGAGCCAAAAACATTCAGTACTTC	CASSPVGGSGAKNIQYF
TRBV11-2	TRBD1	TRBJ2-3	-	TGTGCCAGCAGTCGGCGACAGGGGGCGCGGACAGATACGCAGTATTTT	CASSRRQGARTDTQYF
TRBV6-6	-	TRBJ1-3	few	TGTGCCAGCAGTCCCCTACAGGGCTCTACAGCTGGAAACACCATATATTTT	CASSPLQGSTAGNTIYF
TRBV19	TRBD2	TRBJ2-1	-	TGTGCCAGTAGTATTAGCGGGGGGATTTACAATGAGCAGTTCTTC	CASSISGGIYNEQFF
TRBV19	-	TRBJ2-1	-	TGTGCCAGTAGTACCTGGGCATCCTACAATGAGCAGTTCTTC	CASSTWASYNEQFF
TRBV3-1/TRBV3-2	TRBD1	TRBJ1-4	-	TGTGCCAGCAGCCAAGGGGGACAGGGAAATGAAAAACTGTTTTTT	CASSQGGQGNEKLFF
TRBV27	-	TRBJ2-3	-	TGTGCCAGCAGTTTATCGGATCTTAGCCCCCAGGATACGCAGTATTTT	CASSLSDLSPQDTQYF
TRBV19	TRBD1	TRBJ1-1	-	TGTGCCAGTAGTACCCCGGACAGGGGGGGGTTACCGAACACTGAAGCTTTCTTT	CASSTPDRGGLPNTEAFF